Sequencing of this T cell receptor (beta chain) was carried out in a study of blood T cell repertoires in COVID-19. Study-wide context: Some COVID-19 samples were acute and others convalescent; all came from the United States, Italy and Spain. T cells, B-cell-depleted T cells, or PBMCs supplied cDNA or gDNA.

Germline V gene lookup returns CDR1 MRHNA and CDR2 SNTAGT. The CDR3 runs 15 residues. With 5 bases removed from V and 3 bases from J, the gap between germline ends came to 16 bases. Seattle's enrolled individuals joined amid active infection and were then monitored longitudinally. As originally analysed: Estimated nucleated cell counts came from reference gene primer amplification. The data were produced by immunoSEQ multiplex PCR, yet TCRdb's version contains in-frame clones alone and is incomplete. V and J calls and clone size are those listed in that table; D and trimming were worked out from the DNA. Seen here are about 220,000 clones, around four fifths observed once, and the top ten hold around 8%.

This receptor was taken from an elderly woman with COVID-19, enrolled during active disease. The chain couples TRBV6-4 to TRBJ1-2, with D possibly TRBD1 on 5 matching bases. The sequenced material came from peripheral blood. The CDR3 loop is CASSPDRGAYYGYTF. The CDR3 nucleotides are TGTGCCAGCAGTCCCGACCGTGGGGCATACTATGGCTACACCTTC.